The subject of this entry is one T cell receptor (beta chain). Its antigen is undetermined. Data came from immunoSEQ multiplex PCR; TCRdb stores just in-frame clones and leaves some out. The sample includes more than 150,000 clones, roughly 90% seen only once; the top ten take 1.5%. The sample is drawn from a study of T cell responses to AZD1222 COVID-19 vaccine. Broader study findings: Recipients of two AZD1222 doses showed rising Spike-specific TCR breadth and depth. There were mostly white British donors and more females than males, and clonal diversity was possibly underestimated. Repertoires were obtained solely post-peak T cell response.

This CDR3 is built from 15 residues. Unmatched junction bases numbered 7, after V lost 5 bases and J lost 4 bases. Germline loops: CDR1 LNHDA, CDR2 SQIVND (reference sequence). The sequence was obtained from an adult who received the AZD1222 COVID-19 vaccine. V is TRBV19 and J is TRBJ1-1; 10 bases fit TRBD1. Material: peripheral blood, obtained 28 days after the second AZD1222 dose. CDR3 DNA sequence: TGTGCCAGTAGTCCGAGACAGGGGGCGAGCACTGAAGCTTTCTTT. Translated, it gives CASSPRQGASTEAFF.